This T cell receptor (beta chain) was documented in a study of shared clonotypes between healthy human individuals. Every subset had its genomic DNA shared out evenly among several immunoSEQ plates. The data were produced by immunoSEQ multiplex PCR, yet TCRdb's version contains in-frame clones alone and is incomplete. The table has over 300,000 clones, roughly 84% seen once. This receptor was identified in a man aged 18-30 years in good health. Input material: memory CD8+ T cells sorted from blood. Subset in this sample: CD45RO+ cells pooled with CCR7-negative TemRA cells.

The CDR3 DNA reads as TGTGCCAGCAGTACCCCTAGCGGGAGCATATGGTACGAGCAGTACTTC. Protein: CASSTPSGSIWYEQYF. The V call is TRBV2, the J call TRBJ2-7; 10 nucleotides match TRBD2. Trimming at V came to 5 bases and at J to 4 bases, leaving 11 bases not matched to a gene. CDR1 and CDR2 (germline): SNHLY, FYNNEI. The CDR3 extends over 16 amino acids.